Below, 9 T cell receptor beta chains from the same sample are listed, as sequenced in a study of neurological immune-mediated disorders. TCRdb analysed the 5' RACE reads with MiXCR anew, one entry per CDR3 protein. The table lists tens of thousands of distinct CDR3 sequences, around 4% of them singletons, with around 5% in the top ten. The source material was PBMCs. These receptors were collected from a woman aged 60-70 years with multiple sclerosis.

This clonotype was seen ten or more times. The J gene is TRBJ1-2, the V gene TRBV20-1; D might be TRBD1 (5 bases). The germline V gene has CDR1 DFQATT and CDR2 SNEGSKA (reference sequence). The CDR3 runs 11 residues. CDR3 amino acids: CSLRGAGGYTF. The CDR3 region has the DNA TGCAGCCTCCGGGGCGCGGGGGGCTACACCTTC.

This clonotype was detected many times. The chain joins TRBV7-6 to TRBJ2-5; tentatively, D is TRBD2 (6 bases). CDR1 and CDR2 from the germline V gene are SGHVS and FNYEAQ. The CDR3 totals 11 residues. Trimming took off 8 bases at V and 4 bases at J, with 8 bases between the two ends. CDR3: CASVRGETQYF. As DNA, the CDR3 is TGTGCCAGCGTGCGGGGAGAGACCCAGTACTTC.

The chain recombines TRBV29-1 with TRBJ1-1; D gene uncertain. The V end was cut by 5 bases, the J end by 1 base, with 11 bases between. Germline V CDR1 and CDR2: SQVTM, ANQGSEA. The CDR3 has 13 residues. The CDR3 nucleotides read TGCAGCGTTTCGGACTTCACGAACACTGAAGCTTTCTTT. It is translated as CSVSDFTNTEAFF. Filled out from reference TRBV29-1 and TRBJ1-1, the complete variable domain reads SAVISQKPSRDICQRGTSLTIQCQVDSQVTMMFWYRQQPGQSLTLIATANQGSEATYESGFVIDKFPISRPNLTFSTLTVSNMSPEDSSIYLCSVSDFTNTEAFFGQGTRLTVV.

This clonotype was recorded at least ten times. The chain recombines TRBV20-1 with TRBJ1-2; D call uncertain. The germline V gene has CDR1 DFQATT and CDR2 SNEGSKA (reference sequence). The CDR3 sequence is 14 residues long. The V and J ends lost 3 bases and 3 bases respectively, with 14 bases between them. The CDR3 is CSASALGFYYGYTF. In nucleotides, the CDR3 is TGCAGTGCTAGCGCCCTGGGATTCTACTATGGCTACACCTTC.

This chain joins TRBV7-2 and TRBJ1-6; D call uncertain. There are 14 residues in the CDR3. The V and J ends lost 1 base and 8 bases respectively, with 9 bases between them. Germline CDR1 and CDR2: SGHTA and FQGNSA. CDR3 DNA sequence: TGTGCCAGCAGCTTAGGAAAGGGTTATTCACCCCTCCACTTT. Its protein is CASSLGKGYSPLHF.

Worth noting for this clonotype: A much larger clonotype is one base distant, so this may be a read error. The J gene is TRBJ2-7, the V gene TRBV20-1; D is perhaps TRBD1 (6 bases). The J call may be faulty, since TRBJ2-5 better matches the DNA end. The germline CDR1 and CDR2 sequences are DFQATT and SNEGSKA (reference sequence). The CDR3 consists of 14 residues. CDR3 sequence: CSALDAAGAETQYF. The DNA for the CDR3 is TGCAGTGCTCTCGACGCCGCAGGGGCAGAGACCCAGTACTTC.

This clonotype was observed a handful of times. The chain has TRBV30 and TRBJ2-5; possible D gene TRBD2, 5 bases. From germline, CDR1 is GTSNPN and CDR2 SVGIG (reference sequence). The CDR3 is 13 residues long. V shed 3 bases and J shed 2 bases, with 10 bases lying between them. The CDR3 region has the DNA TGTGCCTGGAGCGAGCGGATACAAGAGACCCAGTACTTC. Protein product: CAWSERIQETQYF.

There are many counts of this clonotype. The chain uses TRBV5-1 and TRBJ2-3; D is unclear. Germline loops: CDR1 SGHRS, CDR2 YFSETQ. The CDR3 contains 13 residues. The V and J ends lost 5 bases and 6 bases respectively, with 13 bases between them. CDR3 region: CASRYGVVDTQYF. The CDR3 nucleotides read TGCGCCAGCAGATACGGTGTGGTGGATACGCAGTATTTT.

This clonotype came up many times. The rearrangement uses TRBV3-1 and TRBJ2-1, with TRBD2 identical over 10 bases. Germline values: CDR1 LGHDT, CDR2 YNNKEL (reference sequence). V dropped 0 bases and J dropped 7; count of bases not matched to a gene: 6. The CDR3 sequence is 16 residues long. In DNA, the CDR3 is TGTGCCAGCAGCCAAGATTTGACTAGCGGGTCTAATGAGCAGTTCTTC. Its translation: CASSQDLTSGSNEQFF.